The rows below give T cell receptor beta chains drawn from one sample of a study of cytomegalovirus exposure and HLA in healthy donors. TCRdb's copy holds only in-frame clones and misses some; the assay was immunoSEQ multiplex PCR. The data contain tens of thousands of clones, approximately 83% of them singletons. Material for sequencing was PBMCs. The receptors come from a man aged 30-40 years in good health and CMV-seronegative. CDR3s include the opening cysteine and the closing phenylalanine or tryptophan.

j_gene: TRBJ2-7
v_gene: TRBV5-4
CDR3aa: CASSLGRAATYEQYF

j_gene: TRBJ2-7
v_gene: TRBV27
CDR3aa: CASSLFGTGTNYEQYF

j_gene: TRBJ1-2
v_gene: TRBV15
CDR3aa: CATSRGQFYGYTF

j_gene: TRBJ1-5
v_gene: TRBV19
CDR3aa: CASSIGGLSNQPQHF

j_gene: TRBJ1-1
v_gene: TRBV6-5
CDR3aa: CASSSWGVALGPEAFF

j_gene: TRBJ1-4
v_gene: TRBV4-2
CDR3aa: CASSQERQFNEKLFF

j_gene: TRBJ2-7
v_gene: TRBV4-3
CDR3aa: CASSQEGQGTSYEQYF

j_gene: TRBJ2-1
v_gene: TRBV7-2
CDR3aa: CASSLERNVNEQFF

j_gene: TRBJ2-7
v_gene: TRBV19
CDR3aa: CASSMEGRDEQYF

j_gene: TRBJ2-7
v_gene: TRBV6-6
CDR3aa: CASSGTAYEQYF